This T cell receptor beta chain was documented in a study of cytomegalovirus exposure and HLA in healthy donors (dated by TCRdb to the late 2010s). Notes on the research overall: According to an earlier analysis of 587 of the donors, 150 million to 200 million T cells yielded 100 million or so unique TCR beta sequences and more than 250 Gb of sequence data. Class I and class II HLA loci were covered by the typing at four-digit resolution. Across roughly 420 genotyped donors of the cohort, an average of roughly 200,000 unique TCR beta nucleotide sequences per donor were sequenced, and approximately 19% of those sequences were non-productive. The study used immunosequencing to profile the T cell repertoires of around 600 subjects and linked those repertoires to cytomegalovirus serostatus. In addition to the first cohort of about 650 subjects, a separate validation cohort of under 150 different subjects was used. The aim of the study was to test whether cataloging public T cell receptors could identify signatures of past pathogen exposure. All discovery cohort repertoires had been generated on a single sequencing platform. The study combined high-throughput TCR immunosequencing, statistical association of individual TCRs with disease status, and machine learning to predict cytomegalovirus infection status. In an earlier analysis of about 590 of the donors, high-throughput TCR beta sequencing was used to judge whether each TCR beta V gene segment behaved as functional or pseudogenic. Roughly five DR-DQ haplotypes were handled as single units for association and clustering, since linkage in the cohort was strong. An early release that covered some 640 HLA-typed donors contained approximately 300 gigabases of sequencing data and tens of millions of unique TCR sequences. A later genetic analysis took genome-wide SNP genotypes for about three fifths of the roughly 700 donors and used that subset as a discovery cohort. Donor age, sex, ethnicity and CMV serostatus were compiled together with the repertoire data. Of the 398 genotyped donors, roughly 80% fell in the genetic ancestry cluster associated with self-reported Caucasian donors. Typing coverage varied by locus: 629-630 donors for A, B, C, DRB1 and DQB1; approximately 520 for DQA1; about 570 for DPA1; more than 450 for DPB1. To study patterns of TCR occurrence, a later analysis re-analyzed previously published TCR beta repertoires from 600 to 750 donors and added high-resolution HLA genotyping. In the later analysis, no new phenotypic data were used to find candidate immune exposures; instead, reliance was placed on TCR beta sequences and their occurrence across donors. On the study overall, not on this receptor specifically: An earlier analysis of some 590 of the donors showed that most TCR beta V segments appeared in productive rearrangements either about 87% or about 30% of the time, which broadly matched IMGT annotations. Because counts were too low, more than 15 rarely observed V segments, including chromosome 9 orphons, were excluded from the earlier analysis of roughly 580 of the donors. Linkage disequilibrium might explain the correlated functional status among segregating V segments, but an unknown experimental factor could not be ruled out. Several of the top co-occurrence clusters appeared to be linked to parvovirus B19, influenza, CMV and Epstein-Barr virus, according to a later analysis. According to a later analysis, most CMV-associated TCR beta chains appeared to be HLA-restricted, and the HLA associations seemed to be driven largely by CMV exposure. In a later analysis, HLA-associated TCR beta chains were found to be more clonally expanded and to have lower generation probabilities than equally common non-associated chains. A later genetic analysis associated a missense DCLRE1C variant with V-gene and J-gene trimming of TCR beta chains, and an independent cohort replicated the association. At a false discovery rate of 0.05, a later analysis linked fewer than 20,000 TCR beta sequences to specific HLA alleles. A further reported finding was that TCR beta sequences accurately predicted the HLA-A and HLA-B alleles for most subjects in the first cohort. Because some donors lacked HLA typing at each locus, the association tests relied only on the typed subset. Sequencing depth was assumed to be roughly uniform across donors in the presence/absence analyses, though that assumption may not hold. In this cohort, only TCR beta chains were sequenced, and detectable features were limited by the absence of alpha or paired-chain data. Assigning TCR associations to individual alleles was difficult when HLA alleles, especially DR and DQ, strongly co-occurred. In a later analysis, the rate of TCR association differed among HLA loci, with DRB1 alleles having the most associated TCRs and HLA-C alleles having the fewest. A cluster of highly shared sequence variants was judged likely to represent a technical artifact of the sequencing pipeline. Most TCR sequences were seen in very few donors, while some public TCRs were found in many individuals. A total of roughly 160 TCR beta chains were listed by the study as associated with cytomegalovirus. The only immune exposure information available for the cohort was CMV serostatus. It was suggested by the authors that the approach could potentially be generalized to other disease states and immunological phenotypes. According to a later genetic analysis, donors in an Asian-associated ancestry cluster had fewer N-insertions in productive TCRs than the approximately 610-donor mean. Cytomegalovirus status was reported to be diagnosed by the classifier with high specificity and sensitivity in both the original and validation cohorts. Because the 87-base-pair reads could not distinguish some IMGT-functional V segments, including TRBV6-2 and TRBV6-3, those segments were excluded. A few of the identified cytomegalovirus-associated TCR beta chains were confirmed in vitro to be specific for cytomegalovirus antigens.

The cohort comprised 666 healthy bone marrow donors. Cohort members were all nominally healthy when sampled, although unrecorded immune exposures were likely present. The donor tested CMV seropositive, placing the donor among the 250 to 350 seropositive members of the cohort. Every donor gave a peripheral blood sample, and the peripheral blood mononuclear cells from that sample were used for TCR beta sequencing. The Qiagen DNeasy Blood Extraction Kit was used to extract genomic DNA from the blood cell samples. In the case of this clone: No antigen is known for it. There are no base qualities to consult, and no much larger clone falls within one base.

Reading from cysteine to phenylalanine, the CDR3 counts 16 amino acids. The retained sequence is limited to the CDR3, 48 bases, with the frame set at the first base. Looking up the germline V gene yields CDR1 SGDLS and CDR2 YYNGEE. At the junction V is shortened by 4 bases and J by 2 bases; bases outside the gene matches: 10. The receptor library was made with the immunoSEQ multiplex PCR assay. A mixture of 60 forward primers for TCR Vbeta segments and 13 reverse primers for TCR Jbeta segments was used in the multiplex PCR. The CDR3 region of rearranged TCR beta genes was amplified from genomic DNA by a multiplex PCR assay. On the Illumina HiSeq System, the amplified TCR beta libraries were sequenced as 87-base-pair reads. Regarding the original processing steps: A later analysis tallied approximately 87 million unique TCR beta chains across the approximately 670 repertoires, and around 10 million of those chains were shared by two or more donors. To remove PCR and sequencing errors, raw reads were error-corrected and collapsed into unique sequences using a nearest-neighbor algorithm that merged closely related sequences. Alignment of CDR3 sequences to IMGT reference sequences was used to assign V, D and J gene segments. For a sequence to be retained, a match of at least six nucleotides was required to both a V gene segment and a J gene segment. Rearrangements were called productive when the CDR3 lacked stop codons and stayed in frame with V and J; all others were non-productive. Following IMGT convention, CDR3 was defined as the stretch from the second conserved V-encoded cysteine up to the conserved J-encoded phenylalanine. In an earlier analysis of around 540 of the donors, sequences lacking an unambiguous match to a single V gene segment were excluded. In an earlier analysis of approximately 500 of the donors, a V segment was called functional when productive rearrangements were above 56.7%, and segregating when the standard deviation between donors exceeded 5%. To diagnose cytomegalovirus status from the catalog of TCR beta chain sequences, a statistical classification framework was built. In a later analysis, V and J genes were assigned by comparing TCR nucleotide sequences against IMGT/GENE-DB human TR gene sequences. In a later analysis, CDR3 sequences and most-parsimonious VDJ recombination scenarios were assigned using the TCRdist pipeline. A later analysis defined each TCR beta chain by its CDR3 amino acid sequence plus V-gene family, and excluded reads lacking a unique V-gene family. In a later analysis, 500 to 650 highly shared, low-generation-probability nucleotide sequences were removed to address suspected cross-contamination and a sequencing artifact. For each public chain, a later analysis derived a clonal expansion index from normalized ranks of inferred template counts within each repertoire. In a later analysis, generation probabilities were computed with a VDJ recombination model fitted to out-of-frame rearrangements, and the resulting probabilities were checked against IGoR. In a later analysis, hypergeometric tests were used to score TCR-TCR, TCR-HLA and TCR-CMV co-occurrence, with a repertoire-size bias correction applied to TCR pairs. False discovery rates were estimated in a later analysis by permuting HLA or CMV assignments 20 times. In a later analysis, co-occurring TCRs were grouped using DBSCAN, with TCRdist sequence similarity added in when clustering inside HLA-allele-positive subsets. Repertoires with fewer than 30,000 or more than 120,000 public chains, plus five repertoires with anomalous nucleotide sharing, were excluded from co-occurrence clustering. Here the immuneACCESS table is served through TCRdb, limited to in-frame sequences with V and J called. Missing clones are a known gap in these copies; in checked studies unresolved V genes cover under half, and the rest lacks a known reason. D and trimming were read from the DNA, whereas the V and J calls and clone size are those reported in that table. For this sample there are about 130,000 clones; less than 85% appear just once. The biggest ten clones account for 8.9% of the sample.

The chain is assembled from TRBV9 and TRBJ2-3; TRBD1 matches 7 bases in the middle. The clonotype was recovered from a man under 40 in good health and CMV-seropositive. Input material: PBMCs. CDR3 loop: CASSPRQGKFTDTQYF. At the DNA level, the sequence is TGTGCCAGCAGCCCCAGACAGGGAAAATTCACAGATACGCAGTATTTT.